This paragraph reports one T cell receptor beta chain. Its specific antigen is unknown. The germline gene is not matched at one end of the junction; a read error may be the cause. These data belong to a study of cytomegalovirus exposure and HLA in healthy donors (TCRdb year 2017). For the wider study: According to a later analysis, one platform produced both the roughly 120 validation repertoires and the 700 or so repertoires of the first cohort. In addition to the first cohort of roughly 670 subjects, a separate validation cohort of approximately 110 different subjects was used. The study aimed to test whether signatures of past pathogen exposure could be identified by cataloging public T cell receptors. The study combined high-throughput TCR immunosequencing, statistical association of individual TCRs with disease status, and machine learning to predict cytomegalovirus infection status. On the study overall, not on this receptor specifically: According to the authors, the approach could potentially be generalized to other disease states and immunological phenotypes. In both the original and validation cohorts, the classifier was reported to diagnose cytomegalovirus status with high specificity and sensitivity. While some public TCRs were present in many individuals, most TCR sequences turned up only very rarely across donors. All 120 or so repertoires were used to score co-occurrence in the validation cohort in a later analysis, because that analysis had no HLA typing for the cohort. In vitro tests confirmed that a few of the cytomegalovirus-associated TCR beta chains recognize cytomegalovirus antigens. A later analysis found that TCRs clustered in the first cohort also tended to co-occur in the 110 or so validation repertoires, with 94% of cluster scores above 0. The study gave a list of some 150 TCR beta chains associated with cytomegalovirus.

The library was produced with the immunoSEQ multiplex PCR assay. From the authors' description of their analysis: A statistical classification framework was built to diagnose cytomegalovirus status from the catalog of TCR beta chain sequences. TCRdb re-hosts the immuneACCESS table, in-frame sequences only. Its copies lack some clones; in the studies checked, an unresolved V gene accounts for under half of them, and the cause for the rest is not known. Clonal size and the V and J genes are those of that table, whereas D and trimming came from the DNA. Within this sample are more than 55,000 clones, with 70% to 90% of them counted one time only. The ten largest account for around 1.3% of the sample. Donors formed part of the validation cohort, which comprised 120 subjects and was distinct from the first cohort of under 750 subjects. The CDR3 goes from the cysteine to the phenylalanine over 14 residues. Solely the CDR3 DNA is kept, with 42 bases framed from the first base. Sequences MNHNS (CDR1) and SASEGT (CDR2) are obtained from the germline V gene.

The chain uses TRBV6-1 and TRBJ2-7; TRBD2 fits 12 bases in the junction. This receptor was obtained from a woman between 18 and 29 years old in good health and CMV-seronegative. Sample: PBMCs. The DNA sequence follows: TGTGCCAGCAGTGAACAGGTAGTGGTGACTAGCGGGGGTTTC. This codes for CASSEQVVVTSGGF.